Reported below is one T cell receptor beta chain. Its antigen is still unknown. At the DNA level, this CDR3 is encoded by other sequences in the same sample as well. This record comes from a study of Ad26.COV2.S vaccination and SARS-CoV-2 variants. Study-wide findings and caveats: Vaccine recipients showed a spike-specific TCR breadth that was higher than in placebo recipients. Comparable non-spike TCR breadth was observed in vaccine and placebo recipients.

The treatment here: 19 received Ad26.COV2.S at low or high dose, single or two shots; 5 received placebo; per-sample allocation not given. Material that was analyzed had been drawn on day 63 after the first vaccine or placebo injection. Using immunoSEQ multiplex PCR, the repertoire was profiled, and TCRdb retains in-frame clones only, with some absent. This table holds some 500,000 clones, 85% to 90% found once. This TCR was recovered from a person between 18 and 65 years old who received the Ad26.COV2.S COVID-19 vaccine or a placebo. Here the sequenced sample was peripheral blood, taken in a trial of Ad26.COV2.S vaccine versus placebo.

In nucleotides, the CDR3 is TGTGCCAGCAGCCCTAACTACAATGAGCAGTTCTTC. Protein: CASSPNYNEQFF. The chain has TRBV7-2 and TRBJ2-1; D remains ambiguous. The V and J ends lost 5 bases and 3 bases respectively, with 5 bases between them. Looked up from germline, CDR1 is SGHTA and CDR2 is FQGNSA. The CDR3 consists of 12 residues.